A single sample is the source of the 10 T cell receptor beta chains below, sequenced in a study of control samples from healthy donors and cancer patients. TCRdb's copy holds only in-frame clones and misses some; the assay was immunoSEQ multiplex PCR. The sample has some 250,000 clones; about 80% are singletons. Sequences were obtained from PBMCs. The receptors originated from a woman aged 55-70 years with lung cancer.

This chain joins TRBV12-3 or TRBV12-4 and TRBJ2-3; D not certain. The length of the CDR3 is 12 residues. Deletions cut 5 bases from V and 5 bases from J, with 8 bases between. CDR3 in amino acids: CASSPLGDTQYF. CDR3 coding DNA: TGTGCCAGCAGTCCGCTGGGAGATACGCAGTATTTT.

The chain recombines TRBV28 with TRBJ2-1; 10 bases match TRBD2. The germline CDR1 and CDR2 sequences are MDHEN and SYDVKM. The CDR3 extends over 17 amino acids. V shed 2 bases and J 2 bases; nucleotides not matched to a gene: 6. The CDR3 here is CASSLPSLAGAYNEQFF. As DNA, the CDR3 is TGTGCCAGCAGTTTACCCTCTCTAGCGGGAGCCTACAATGAGCAGTTCTTC. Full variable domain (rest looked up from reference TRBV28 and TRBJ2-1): DVKVTQSSRYLVKRTGEKVFLECVQDMDHENMFWYRQDPGLGLRLIYFSYDVKMKEKGDIPEGYSVSREKKERFSLILESASTNQTSMYLCASSLPSLAGAYNEQFFGPGTRLTVL.

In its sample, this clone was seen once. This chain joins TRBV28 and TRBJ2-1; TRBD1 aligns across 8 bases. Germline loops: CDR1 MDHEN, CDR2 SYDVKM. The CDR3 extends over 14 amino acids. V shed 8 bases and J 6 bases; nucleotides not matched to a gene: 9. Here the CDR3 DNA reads TGTGCCAGCCGACCCGCCGGGACAGGCAATGAGCAGTTCTTC. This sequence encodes CASRPAGTGNEQFF. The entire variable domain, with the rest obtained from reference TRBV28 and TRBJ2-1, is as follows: DVKVTQSSRYLVKRTGEKVFLECVQDMDHENMFWYRQDPGLGLRLIYFSYDVKMKEKGDIPEGYSVSREKKERFSLILESASTNQTSMYLCASRPAGTGNEQFFGPGTRLTVL.

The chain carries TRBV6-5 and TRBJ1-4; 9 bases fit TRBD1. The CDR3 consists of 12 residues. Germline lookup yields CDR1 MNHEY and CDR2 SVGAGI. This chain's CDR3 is CGTGQGWEKLFF. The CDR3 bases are TGTGGAACCGGACAGGGGTGGGAAAAACTGTTTTTT.

CDR3 DNA: TGTGCCAGCAGTTTAGGTTCAGGGGCGACGGGCAATGAGCAGTTCTTC. Its protein product is CASSLGSGATGNEQFF. This chain links TRBV27 with TRBJ2-1, with D possibly TRBD1 on 6 matching bases. Trimming stripped 2 bases from V and 6 bases from J, with 17 bases between. CDR1 and CDR2 (germline): MNHEY, SMNVEV (reference sequence). CDR3 size: 16 residues.

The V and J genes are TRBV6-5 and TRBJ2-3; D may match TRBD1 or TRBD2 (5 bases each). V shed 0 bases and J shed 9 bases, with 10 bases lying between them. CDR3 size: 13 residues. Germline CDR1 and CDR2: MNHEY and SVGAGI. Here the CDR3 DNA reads TGTGCCAGCAGTTACTCAATCCGGGGCACGCAGTATTTT. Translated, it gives CASSYSIRGTQYF.

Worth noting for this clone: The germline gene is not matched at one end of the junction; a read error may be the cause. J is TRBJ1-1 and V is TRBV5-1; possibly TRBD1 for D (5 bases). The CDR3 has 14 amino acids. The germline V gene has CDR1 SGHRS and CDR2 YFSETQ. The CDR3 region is CASSLARGNAEAFF. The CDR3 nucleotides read TGCGCCAGCAGCTTGGCCCGGGGGAACGCTGAAGCTTTCTTT.

CDR3: CASNYRWNTEAFF. The CDR3 bases are TGTGCCAGCAACTATCGGTGGAACACTGAAGCTTTCTTT. V usage is TRBV28 and J usage is TRBJ1-1; D not certain. Germline CDR1 and CDR2: MDHEN and SYDVKM. The CDR3 is 13 amino acids. The V end lost 7 bases, the J end lost 1 base, and 10 bases lay between the germline ends. The full variable domain, with the rest looked up from reference TRBV28 and TRBJ1-1, is DVKVTQSSRYLVKRTGEKVFLECVQDMDHENMFWYRQDPGLGLRLIYFSYDVKMKEKGDIPEGYSVSREKKERFSLILESASTNQTSMYLCASNYRWNTEAFFGQGTRLTVV.

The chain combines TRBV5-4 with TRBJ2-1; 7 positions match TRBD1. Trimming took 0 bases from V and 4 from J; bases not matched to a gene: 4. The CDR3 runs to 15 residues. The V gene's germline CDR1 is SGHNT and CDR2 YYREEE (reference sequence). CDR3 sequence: CASSLDPGQYNEQFF. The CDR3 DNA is TGTGCCAGCAGCTTGGACCCGGGACAGTACAATGAGCAGTTCTTC. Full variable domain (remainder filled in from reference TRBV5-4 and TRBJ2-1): ETGVTQSPTHLIKTRGQQVTLRCSSQSGHNTVSWYQQALGQGPQFIFQYYREEENGRGNFPPRFSGLQFPNYSSELNVNALELDDSALYLCASSLDPGQYNEQFFGPGTRLTVL.

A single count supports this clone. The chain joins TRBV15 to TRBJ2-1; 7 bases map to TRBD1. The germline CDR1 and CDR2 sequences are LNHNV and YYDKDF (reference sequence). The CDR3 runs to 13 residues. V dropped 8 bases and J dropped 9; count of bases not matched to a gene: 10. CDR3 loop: CATSSINRGEQFF. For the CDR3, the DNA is TGTGCCACCTCATCCATAAACAGGGGTGAGCAGTTCTTC.